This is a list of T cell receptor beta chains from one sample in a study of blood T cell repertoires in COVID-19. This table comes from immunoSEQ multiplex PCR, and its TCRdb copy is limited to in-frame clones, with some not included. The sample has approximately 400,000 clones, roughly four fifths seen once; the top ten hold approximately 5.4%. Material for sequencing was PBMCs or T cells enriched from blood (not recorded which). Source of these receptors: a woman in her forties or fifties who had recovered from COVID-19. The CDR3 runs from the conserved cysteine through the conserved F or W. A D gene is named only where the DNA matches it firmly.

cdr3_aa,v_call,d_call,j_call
CASSLQKGRNSPLHF,TRBV7-8,.,TRBJ1-6
CASSQARQGNPYEQYF,TRBV4-1,TRBD1,TRBJ2-7
CASAPYTYNSPLHF,TRBV11-1,.,TRBJ1-6
CASSLLAGGSTDTQYF,TRBV5-4,TRBD2,TRBJ2-3
CASRGTGYNQPQHF,TRBV6-5,.,TRBJ1-5
CASSIGGQETQYF,TRBV19,.,TRBJ2-5
CASSVAKGQNTGELFF,TRBV19,.,TRBJ2-2
CASSQEGTRGETQYF,TRBV3-1/TRBV3-2,TRBD2,TRBJ2-5
CASSYLGQGLRTEAFF,TRBV11-1,TRBD1,TRBJ1-1
CASSRADRQNTEAFF,TRBV5-4,TRBD1,TRBJ1-1
CASSPLTGELFF,TRBV7-6,.,TRBJ2-2
CASSLGPREVVEAFF,TRBV11-2,.,TRBJ1-1
CASSSNLLGEDGYTF,TRBV5-1,.,TRBJ1-2
CASSLAGAGLGYTF,TRBV7-2,.,TRBJ1-2
CAISESRGTDTQYF,TRBV10-3,.,TRBJ2-3
CASSGNRVNTEAFF,TRBV19,.,TRBJ1-1
CASSPSMSNDNSPLHF,TRBV18,.,TRBJ1-6
CASRPTGALGYTF,TRBV5-8,TRBD1,TRBJ1-2
CASSYSGSGDYEQYF,TRBV6-5,.,TRBJ2-7
CASGRQGDWANVLTF,TRBV12-5,.,TRBJ2-6
CAWSGEGAGGYTF,TRBV30,.,TRBJ1-2
CASIGLADSYEQYF,TRBV2,TRBD2,TRBJ2-7
CAWSVQGYEQYF,TRBV30,.,TRBJ2-7
CASSITGTGGTQPQHF,TRBV19,TRBD1,TRBJ1-5
CASSLLQRTNYGYTF,TRBV7-8,.,TRBJ1-2
CASRTIRGPYEQYF,TRBV6-5,.,TRBJ2-7
CASSNRGIGDTQYF,TRBV19,TRBD1,TRBJ2-3
CASSIGTAGGGTF,TRBV5-5,.,TRBJ1-2
CAWSSTGAPGNTIYF,TRBV30,TRBD1,TRBJ1-3
CASSEDRWPLLTEAFF,TRBV5-6,.,TRBJ1-1
CASSQGYRQGANNGYTF,TRBV3-1/TRBV3-2,TRBD1,TRBJ1-2
CASSLTGTRGYGYTF,TRBV7-9,.,TRBJ1-2
CATSDPNTDTQYF,TRBV24-1,.,TRBJ2-3
CASSGGTGWEAFF,TRBV5-1,TRBD1,TRBJ1-1
CASSPRTGRGNTIYF,TRBV3-1/TRBV3-2,TRBD1,TRBJ1-3
CAWTPRGGEEAFF,TRBV30,.,TRBJ1-1
CAWSPGGLSAYGYTF,TRBV30,.,TRBJ1-2
CSVDRSGTDTQYF,TRBV29-1,.,TRBJ2-3
CASSRTASEAFF,TRBV10-1,.,TRBJ1-1
CASSIDRRTSGTDTQYF,TRBV19,TRBD2,TRBJ2-3
CASSPQGATEAFF,TRBV12-3/TRBV12-4,TRBD1,TRBJ1-1